This T cell receptor beta chain was identified in a study of cytomegalovirus exposure and HLA in healthy donors. Overall study results and limits: The dataset shows that most TCR sequences were rare, while some public TCRs occurred in many donors.

Concerning this clone: Antigen unknown.

The PCR made use of 60 Vbeta and 13 Jbeta primers. Authors' processing steps: Unique TCR beta chains numbered around 75 million in a later analysis, with some 9.9 million shared. Using immunoSEQ multiplex PCR, the repertoire was profiled, and TCRdb retains in-frame clones only, with some absent. That table supplies the V and J calls and clone size; D and trimming were determined from the DNA. The repertoire holds around 100,000 clones, with around three quarters as singletons. This receptor was taken from a man aged 25-45 years in good health and CMV-seropositive. Sample: PBMCs.

The CDR3 region is CASSQEFIAGQTFYEQYF. The CDR3 DNA follows: TGCGCCAGCAGCCAAGAATTCATTGCCGGACAGACTTTCTACGAGCAGTACTTC. The V gene is TRBV4-1, the J gene TRBJ2-7; D may be TRBD1 (6 bases). The CDR3 covers 18 residues. Trimming took off 0 bases at V and 3 bases at J, with 21 bases between the two ends. CDR1 is MGHRA, CDR2 YSYEKL, per germline.